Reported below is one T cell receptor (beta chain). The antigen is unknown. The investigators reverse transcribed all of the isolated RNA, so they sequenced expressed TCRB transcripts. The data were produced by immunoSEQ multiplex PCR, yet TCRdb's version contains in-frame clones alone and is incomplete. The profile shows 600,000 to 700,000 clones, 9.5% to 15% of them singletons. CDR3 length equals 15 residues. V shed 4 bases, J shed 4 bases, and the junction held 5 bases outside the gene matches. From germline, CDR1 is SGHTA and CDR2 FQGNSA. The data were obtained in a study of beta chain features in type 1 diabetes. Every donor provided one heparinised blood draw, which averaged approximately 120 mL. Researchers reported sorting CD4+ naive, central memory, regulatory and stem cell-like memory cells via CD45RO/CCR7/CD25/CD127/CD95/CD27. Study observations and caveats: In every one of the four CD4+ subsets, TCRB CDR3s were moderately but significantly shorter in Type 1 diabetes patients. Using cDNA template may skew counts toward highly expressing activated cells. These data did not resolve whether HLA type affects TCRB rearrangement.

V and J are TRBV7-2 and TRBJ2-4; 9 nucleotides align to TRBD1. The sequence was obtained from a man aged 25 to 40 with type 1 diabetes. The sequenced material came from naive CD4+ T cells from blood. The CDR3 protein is CASSWGDRDKNIQYF. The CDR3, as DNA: TGTGCCAGCAGCTGGGGGGACAGGGATAAAAACATTCAGTACTTC.